The 23 T cell receptor beta chains below were found in one sample sequenced in a study of Ad26.COV2.S vaccination and SARS-CoV-2 variants. Clones were read by immunoSEQ multiplex PCR, and TCRdb kept only the in-frame ones, dropping some. The data hold a few hundred thousand clones, with around 92% observed a single time. Treatment given: approximately 18 received Ad26.COV2.S at low or high dose, single or two shots; about five received placebo; per-sample allocation not given. Sampling was performed 63 days after the first vaccine or placebo injection. The starting material was peripheral blood, obtained in a trial of Ad26.COV2.S vaccine versus placebo. The receptors come from a person aged 18-65 years who received the Ad26.COV2.S COVID-19 vaccine or a placebo.

The chain employs TRBV27 and TRBJ2-3; TRBD2 aligns across 10 bases. V was pared by 4 bases and J by 12 bases, with 10 bases of the junction left unmatched. Per the germline V gene, CDR1 is MNHEY and CDR2 is SMNVEV (reference sequence). There are 14 residues in the CDR3. The CDR3 protein is CASSSPGLATPQYF. The CDR3 nucleotides read TGTGCCAGCAGTTCCCCGGGACTAGCGACCCCCCAGTATTTT.

The chain is built from TRBV27 and TRBJ2-7; D may be TRBD1 (6 bases). The germline V gene has CDR1 MNHEY and CDR2 SMNVEV (reference sequence). Trimming took off 2 bases at V and 4 bases at J, with 12 bases between the two ends. The CDR3 has 14 residues. The CDR3, as DNA: TGTGCCAGCAGTTTAGGGTCGGGACATTACGAGCAGTACTTC. It translates to CASSLGSGHYEQYF.

The V call is TRBV5-6, the J call TRBJ1-1, with 9 bases identical to TRBD1. V lost 5 bases and J lost 3; bases outside the gene matches: 5. The CDR3 runs 14 residues. The germline V gene has CDR1 SGHDT and CDR2 YYEEEE. Written as DNA, the CDR3 is TGTGCCAGCAGTACAGGGGGCGCGCACACTGAAGCTTTCTTT. Protein: CASSTGGAHTEAFF. The full variable domain, its missing parts supplied by reference TRBV5-6 and TRBJ1-1, is DAGVTQSPTHLIKTRGQQVTLRCSPKSGHDTVSWYQQALGQGPQFIFQYYEEEERQRGNFPDRFSGHQFPNYSSELNVNALLLGDSALYLCASSTGGAHTEAFFGQGTRLTVV.

This chain uses TRBV28 with TRBJ1-6, with D perhaps TRBD1 (5 bases). The CDR3 sequence is 15 residues long. V was trimmed by 7 bases and J by 10 bases, leaving 20 bases between them. CDR1 MDHEN and CDR2 SYDVKM come from the germline V gene. The CDR3 nucleotides are TGTGCCAGCATCTGGGGGGACCGCGACACATCACCCCTCCACTTT. Its protein is CASIWGDRDTSPLHF.

The chain uses TRBV27 and TRBJ2-1; D gene uncertain. V gave up 6 bases and J gave up 8 bases, with 8 bases separating them. This CDR3 comprises 11 residues. Per germline, CDR1 MNHEY and CDR2 SMNVEV (reference sequence). The CDR3 is CASSLLHEQFF. As DNA, the CDR3 is TGTGCCAGCAGCCTTTTACATGAGCAGTTCTTC.

The chain recombines TRBV7-2 with TRBJ2-5; 11 bases are a match to TRBD2. Trimming cost V 1 base and J 2 bases; bases outside gene matches: 12. Germline assignment: CDR1 SGHTA and CDR2 FQGNSA. The CDR3 has 19 residues. CDR3 coding DNA: TGTGCCAGCAGCTTAGGAGGCTTGGTTAGCGGGGGGGGGCAAGAGACCCAGTACTTC. Protein: CASSLGGLVSGGGQETQYF.

The J gene is TRBJ2-3, the V gene TRBV27; 9 bases match TRBD1. The CDR3 has 16 residues. Germline values: CDR1 MNHEY, CDR2 SMNVEV (reference sequence). V lost 8 bases to trimming and J lost 4 bases; unmatched junction nucleotides: 13. CDR3 in DNA: TGTGCCAGCTTTTCGCCCGGGACAGGGATCCCAGATACGCAGTATTTT. Translating gives CASFSPGTGIPDTQYF.

Only one count was recorded for this clone. The gene calls are TRBV9 and TRBJ2-1; D possibly corresponds to TRBD1 (6 bases). Trimming left V 4 bases short and J 6 bases short, with 17 bases between. The CDR3 length is 15 residues. Per germline, CDR1 SGDLS and CDR2 YYNGEE. CDR3 nucleotide sequence: TGTGCCAGCAGCATTACAGGGAATGACTTCAATGAGCAGTTCTTC. Protein sequence: CASSITGNDFNEQFF.

The rearrangement links TRBV19 to TRBJ1-2; TRBD1 matches 8 bases. The CDR3 runs 14 residues. J was trimmed by 4 bases and V by 6 bases; bases with no gene match: 7. Germline CDR1 reads LNHDA; CDR2 reads SQIVND (reference sequence). CDR3 nucleotides: TGTGCCAGTAGCCGCGGACAGGGTGTCTATGGCTACACCTTC. Protein: CASSRGQGVYGYTF.

This chain connects TRBV19 to TRBJ2-7; 7 bases are shared with TRBD2. Germline V lookup: CDR1 LNHDA, CDR2 SQIVND (reference sequence). The CDR3 totals 13 residues. V lost 3 bases and J lost 5; bases outside the gene matches: 4. CDR3 residues: CASSMRGIDEQYF. The CDR3 DNA follows: TGTGCCAGTAGTATGCGGGGGATCGACGAGCAGTACTTC.

This clone was observed once. This chain connects TRBV10-3 to TRBJ1-2; the D gene is possibly TRBD1 (5 bases). The CDR3 runs 14 residues. Germline CDR1 reads ENHRY; CDR2 reads SYGVKD. Trimming left V 2 bases short and J 2 bases short, with 9 bases between. CDR3 protein: CAISEGGRNYGYTF. In DNA form, the CDR3 reads TGTGCCATCAGTGAGGGGGGACGGAACTATGGCTACACCTTC.

This chain connects TRBV25-1 to TRBJ2-5, with 8 bases fitting TRBD1. Germline V gene lookup returns CDR1 MGHDK and CDR2 SYGVNS. The CDR3 consists of 13 residues. The V segment lost 3 bases and the J segment 5 bases; nucleotides outside the gene matches: 2. CDR3: CASSDRGLETQYF. In nucleotides, the CDR3 is TGTGCCAGCAGTGACAGGGGGCTCGAGACCCAGTACTTC. Filled out from reference TRBV25-1 and TRBJ2-5, the complete variable domain reads EADIYQTPRYLVIGTGKKITLECSQTMGHDKMYWYQQDPGMELHLIHYSYGVNSTEKGDLSSESTVSRIRTEHFPLTLESARPSHTSQYLCASSDRGLETQYFGPGTRLLVL.

The chain is built from TRBV19 and TRBJ2-4; 7 positions match TRBD1. CDR3 length: 15 residues. Per germline, CDR1 LNHDA and CDR2 SQIVND (reference sequence). Trimming took 4 bases from V and 0 from J; bases not matched to a gene: 3. The CDR3 nucleotides read TGTGCCAGTAGTAAAGGGACAGTAGCCAAAAACATTCAGTACTTC. The encoded protein is CASSKGTVAKNIQYF.

The chain uses TRBV7-6 and TRBJ1-3; D might be TRBD1 (5 bases). Between the trimmed V and J ends, which lost 2 bases and 4 bases, there was a span of 18 bases. Germline CDR1 is SGHVS and CDR2 is FNYEAQ. The CDR3 sequence is 17 residues long. The CDR3 sequence is CASSLLPGNGRGNTIYF. The CDR3 DNA sequence: TGTGCCAGCAGCTTACTTCCAGGGAATGGAAGAGGAAACACCATATATTTT. The full variable domain, with the rest looked up from reference TRBV7-6 and TRBJ1-3, is GAGVSQSPRYKVTKRGQDVALRCDPISGHVSLYWYRQALGQGPEFLTYFNYEAQQDKSGLPNDRFSAERPEGSISTLTIQRTEQRDSAMYRCASSLLPGNGRGNTIYFGEGSWLTVV.

In its sample, this clone was seen once. The chain employs TRBV11-2 and TRBJ1-1; D is uncertain. Germline assignment: CDR1 SGHAT and CDR2 FQNNGV. The V end lost 1 base, the J end lost 0 bases, and 9 bases lay between the germline ends. CDR3 length equals 15 residues. The CDR3 DNA sequence: TGTGCCAGCAGCTTAGTAGGGCAGATGAACACTGAAGCTTTCTTT. This translates into CASSLVGQMNTEAFF.

The chain employs TRBV11-2 and TRBJ2-3, with TRBD2 matching 13 bases. The germline V gene encodes CDR1 SGHAT and CDR2 FQNNGV. V shed 5 bases and J 0 bases; nucleotides not matched to a gene: 8. CDR3 length equals 18 residues. The CDR3 DNA reads as TGTGCCAGCAGCACCACTAGCGGGGGGGCCACTAGCACAGATACGCAGTATTTT. It specifies CASSTTSGGATSTDTQYF. Full variable domain (rest looked up from reference TRBV11-2 and TRBJ2-3): EAGVAQSPRYKIIEKRQSVAFWCNPISGHATLYWYQQILGQGPKLLIQFQNNGVVDDSQLPKDRFSAERLKGVDSTLKIQPAKLEDSAVYLCASSTTSGGATSTDTQYFGPGTRLTVL.

Only a few counts were recorded for this clone. This CDR3 is also generated by other DNA sequences in the sample. The chain links TRBV4-3 to TRBJ1-2; D gene unclear. V lost 4 bases and J 0 bases, leaving 9 bases between the germline ends. Germline loops: CDR1 LGHNA, CDR2 YSLEER. The CDR3 spans 14 residues. In DNA, the CDR3 is TGCGCCAGCAGCCCGCAGAGAGCTAACTATGGCTACACCTTC. Translation gives CASSPQRANYGYTF.

The CDR3 bases are TGCGCCAGCAGTGACCCCGGGACAGGGACAGCTTTCTTT. Amino acid sequence: CASSDPGTGTAFF. This chain links TRBV10-1 with TRBJ1-1; TRBD1 aligns across 9 bases. Unmatched junction bases numbered 6, after V lost 3 bases and J lost 10 bases. The CDR3 contains 13 residues. Germline CDR1 is WNHNN and CDR2 is SYGVQD (reference sequence).

The chain couples TRBV15 to TRBJ2-4, with a weak D call TRBD2 (7 bases). The CDR3 extends over 14 amino acids. CDR1 is LNHNV and CDR2 is YYDKDF in the germline V gene (reference sequence). Trimming removed 4 bases at V and 14 bases at J, with 21 bases between. The CDR3 nucleotides are TGTGCCACCAGCAACAAGGGGGACGGGACTAAGGAGTACTTC. It is translated as CATSNKGDGTKEYF.

This clone was detected once. V gene TRBV19 combines with J gene TRBJ2-4; TRBD1 might be the D (6 bases). The CDR3 totals 16 residues. Per the germline V gene, CDR1 is LNHDA and CDR2 is SQIVND (reference sequence). Trimming shortened V by 3 bases and J by 4 bases, and 16 bases separated the two germline ends. The CDR3 coding sequence is TGTGCCAGTAGTATTCGGGGTCAGGGGCTAAAAAACATTCAGTACTTC. It yields the protein CASSIRGQGLKNIQYF.

This chain links TRBV11-2 with TRBJ1-1, with D unresolved. Trimming removed 3 bases at V and 8 bases at J, with 13 bases between. The CDR3 length is 13 residues. Germline CDR1 and CDR2: SGHAT and FQNNGV. As DNA, the CDR3 is TGTGCCAGCAGCTTGGGCGTTCGGCGGGAAGCTTTCTTT. It specifies CASSLGVRREAFF.

This chain connects TRBV7-6 to TRBJ2-5, with 7 bases lining up with TRBD2. This CDR3 has 14 amino acids. Germline V CDR1 and CDR2: SGHVS, FNYEAQ. J lost 4 bases, V lost 4 bases, and 6 bases had no gene match. The CDR3 reads CASSSGSGGETQYF. The CDR3 region has the DNA TGTGCCAGCAGCTCGGGTTCGGGGGGAGAGACCCAGTACTTC.

The V call is TRBV29-1, the J call TRBJ2-3; weak D call: TRBD2 (6 bases). Germline CDR1 SQVTM, CDR2 ANQGSEA. The CDR3 runs to 17 residues. Trimming pared 7 bases from V and 8 bases from J, leaving 31 bases between. CDR3 region: CSGSGSGGDHELSTQYF. Written as DNA, the CDR3 is TGCAGCGGGTCAGGGAGTGGCGGGGACCATGAGCTGAGTACGCAGTATTTT.